The T cell receptor (beta chain) under discussion was sequenced for a study of beta chain features in type 1 diabetes. Germline V gene lookup returns CDR1 SGDLS and CDR2 YYNGEE. V lost 0 bases and J 5 bases, leaving 15 bases between the germline ends. The CDR3 has 16 residues. The study's findings and limits: VDJ junctions from patients with type 1 diabetes contained fewer insertions and more deletions.

This clone was detected many times. Antigen specificity is unknown. The sequenced template was cDNA made from the entire isolated RNA. Sequencing was performed with immunoSEQ multiplex PCR; in TCRdb, only in-frame clones are kept and a portion is missing. The table records roughly 150,000 clones, about 9.1% of them present only once. Input material: central memory CD4+ T cells from blood. The chain joins TRBV9 to TRBJ1-3; D might be TRBD1 (5 bases). The sequence was collected from a woman younger than 35 in good health. The CDR3: CASSVDTGVRRNTIYF. DNA for the CDR3: TGTGCCAGCAGCGTAGATACGGGGGTGAGAAGAAACACCATATATTTT.